This T cell receptor (beta chain) derives from a study of T-cell reconstitution after alpha-beta-depleted transplantation in children. Study outcomes and limitations: The origin of high day-60 TCRbeta diversity in some patients lay in surviving recipient T cells and thymic progenitors. Expanded clones from the graft, numbering several hundred, reportedly supplied alpha-beta T cells about two months after transplant. Once a year had passed after transplant, T-cell counts and diversity came mostly from newly produced T cells.

As it was prepared, the TCRbeta library received unique molecular identifiers. TCRdb passed the PCR reads through MiXCR, listing each CDR3 protein once. The sample holds 250,000 or so distinct CDR3 sequences, 24% seen once. Looked up from germline, CDR1 is MNHNS and CDR2 is SASEGT. This CDR3 spans 14 amino acids. The V gene lost 2 bases and the J gene lost 0 bases, with 7 bases spanning the gap. The table lists this clonotype with a count of one. No antigen is known for it. This clonotype originated in a female patient between 2 and 10 years old who had a stem cell transplant for congenital amegakaryocytic thrombocytopenia, so the T cells may come from the graft donor. The sequencing used PBMCs, mostly from graft donor cells, collected 360 days after TCRalphabeta/CD19-depleted stem cell transplant. The chain links TRBV6-1 to TRBJ1-1; D remains unclear. The CDR3 bases are TGTGCCAGCAGTGAACAGCAAATGAACACTGAAGCTTTCTTT. The encoded protein is CASSEQQMNTEAFF.